The following is a T cell receptor beta chain sequence with its context. Antigen specificity is unknown. The data originate from a study of Ad26.COV2.S vaccination and SARS-CoV-2 variants. Overall study: Donor was one of the participants in the Ad26.COV2.S arm of the COV1001 trial. Once or twice, 56 days apart, Ad26.COV2.S was delivered intramuscularly. Whole-study results and caveats: The TCR-based breadth and depth measures might underestimate overall T cell responses. Vaccine and placebo recipients had comparable breadth of non-spike TCRs.

The data were produced by immunoSEQ multiplex PCR, yet TCRdb's version contains in-frame clones alone and is incomplete. The sample lists about half a million clones, nearly 90% seen once, with 1.7% in the top ten. Treatment here: approximately 18 received Ad26.COV2.S at low or high dose, single or two shots; 5 received placebo; per-sample allocation not given. Following the first vaccine or placebo injection, samples were taken on day 63. This CDR3 is 13 amino acids long. Trimming pared 6 bases from V and 10 bases from J, leaving 16 bases between. Germline V lookup: CDR1 MNHEY, CDR2 SVGAGI. The TCR comes from a person between 18 and 59 years old who received the Ad26.COV2.S COVID-19 vaccine or a placebo. The sequences come from peripheral blood, collected in a trial of Ad26.COV2.S vaccine versus placebo. The chain carries TRBV6-5 and TRBJ1-5; a weak D match, TRBD1 (6 bases). The CDR3 here is CASSHREGQPQHF. In DNA form, the CDR3 reads TGTGCCAGCAGCCACCGCGAGGGACAACCCCAGCATTTT.